This T cell receptor (beta chain) was sequenced in a study of blood T cells in healthy people across ages. Points from the study as a whole: Estimated diversity that came from one million T cells was considered an underestimate.

This clonotype showed up just a few times. Its antigen remains unidentified. For the second PCR, which ran for about 7 to 11 cycles, a sample-barcoded 5' primer and a J-beta primer mix were used. TCRdb reprocessed the 5' RACE reads via MiXCR and lists one record per CDR3 protein. The sample holds some 930,000 distinct CDR3 sequences, about 27% seen once. V lost 0 bases to trimming and J lost 5 bases, with 10 bases between them. The CDR3 totals 13 residues. Germline V gene lookup returns CDR1 SQVTM and CDR2 ANQGSEA. The sample was also reused in another study, on T cells of mothers and their children. That work contributes: Thymic selection molds TCR recombination output in a comparable way in related and unrelated pairs.

Sequenced: blood. The chain carries TRBV29-1 and TRBJ1-1; D is perhaps TRBD1 (6 bases). This clonotype was sampled from a woman aged 40 to 50 in good health. Here the CDR3 reads CSVEDGGMTEAFF. The CDR3 DNA reads as TGCAGCGTTGAAGATGGGGGCATGACTGAAGCTTTCTTT.